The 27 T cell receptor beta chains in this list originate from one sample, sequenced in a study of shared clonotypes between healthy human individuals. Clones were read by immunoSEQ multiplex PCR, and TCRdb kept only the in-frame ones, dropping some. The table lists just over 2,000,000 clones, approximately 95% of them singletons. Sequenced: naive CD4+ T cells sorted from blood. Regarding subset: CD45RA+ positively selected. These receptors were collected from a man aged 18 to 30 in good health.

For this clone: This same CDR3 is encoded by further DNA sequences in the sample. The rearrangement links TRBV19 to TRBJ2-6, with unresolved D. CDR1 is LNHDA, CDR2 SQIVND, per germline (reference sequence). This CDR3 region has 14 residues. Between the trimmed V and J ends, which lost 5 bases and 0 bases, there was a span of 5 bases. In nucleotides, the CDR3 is TGTGCCAGTAGTCATAACTCTGGGGCCAACGTCCTGACTTTC. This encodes CASSHNSGANVLTF.

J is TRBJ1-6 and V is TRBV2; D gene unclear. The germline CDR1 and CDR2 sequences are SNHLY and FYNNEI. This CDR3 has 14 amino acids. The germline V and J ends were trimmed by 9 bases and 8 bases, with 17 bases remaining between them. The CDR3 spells CARAGVAQDSPLHF. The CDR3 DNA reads TGTGCCAGAGCAGGAGTAGCTCAAGATTCACCCCTCCACTTT.

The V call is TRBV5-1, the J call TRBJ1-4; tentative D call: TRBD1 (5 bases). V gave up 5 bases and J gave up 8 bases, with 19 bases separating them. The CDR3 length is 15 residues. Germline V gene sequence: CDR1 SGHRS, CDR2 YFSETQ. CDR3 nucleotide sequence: TGCGCCAGCAGTTCAAAACCAGGGATTATCGAAAAACTGTTTTTT. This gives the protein CASSSKPGIIEKLFF.

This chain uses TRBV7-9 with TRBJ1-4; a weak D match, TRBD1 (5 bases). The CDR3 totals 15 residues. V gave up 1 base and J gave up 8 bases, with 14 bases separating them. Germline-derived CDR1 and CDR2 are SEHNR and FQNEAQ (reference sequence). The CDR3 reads CASSLVGHGGEKLFF. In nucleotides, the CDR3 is TGTGCCAGCAGCTTAGTTGGCCACGGGGGGGAAAAACTGTTTTTT.

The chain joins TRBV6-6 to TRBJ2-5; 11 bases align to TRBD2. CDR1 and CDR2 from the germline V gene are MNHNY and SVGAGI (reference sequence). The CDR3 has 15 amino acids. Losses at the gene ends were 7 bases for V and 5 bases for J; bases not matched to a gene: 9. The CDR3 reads CASTQTSGTEETQYF. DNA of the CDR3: TGTGCCAGCACCCAGACTAGCGGGACCGAGGAGACCCAGTACTTC.

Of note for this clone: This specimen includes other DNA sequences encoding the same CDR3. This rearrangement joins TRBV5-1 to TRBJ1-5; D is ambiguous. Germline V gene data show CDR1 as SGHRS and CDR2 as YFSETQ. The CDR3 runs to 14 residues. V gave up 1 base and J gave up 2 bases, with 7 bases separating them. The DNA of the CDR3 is TGCGCCAGCAGCTTGAACACAGGCAATCAGCCCCAGCATTTT. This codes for CASSLNTGNQPQHF.

The CDR3 protein is CASSPEWGETQYF. For the CDR3, the DNA is TGTGCCAGCTCACCGGAGTGGGGAGAGACCCAGTACTTC. The rearrangement joins TRBV18 to TRBJ2-5, with unresolved D. Germline CDR1 reads KGHSH; CDR2 reads LQKENI. The CDR3 covers 13 residues. The V end lost 3 bases, the J end lost 4 bases, and 9 bases lay between the germline ends.

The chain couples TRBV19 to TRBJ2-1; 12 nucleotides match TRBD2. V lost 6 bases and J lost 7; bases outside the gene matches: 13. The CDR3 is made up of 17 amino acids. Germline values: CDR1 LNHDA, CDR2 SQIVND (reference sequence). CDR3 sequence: CASSFGSLAGGRNEQFF. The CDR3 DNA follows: TGTGCCAGTAGCTTCGGTTCTCTAGCGGGAGGGAGAAATGAGCAGTTCTTC.

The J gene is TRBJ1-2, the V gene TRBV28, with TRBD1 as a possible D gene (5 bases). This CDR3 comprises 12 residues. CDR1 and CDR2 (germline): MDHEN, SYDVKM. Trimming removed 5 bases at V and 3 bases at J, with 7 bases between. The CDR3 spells CASSDSDYGYTF. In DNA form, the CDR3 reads TGTGCCAGCAGTGACAGCGACTATGGCTACACCTTC.

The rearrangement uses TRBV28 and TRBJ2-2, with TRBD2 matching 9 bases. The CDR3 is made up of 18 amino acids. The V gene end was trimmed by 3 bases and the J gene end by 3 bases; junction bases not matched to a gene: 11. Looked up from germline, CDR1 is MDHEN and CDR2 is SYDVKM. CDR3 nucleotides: TGTGCCAGCAGTTTTGGCGGGGGGGCCCTTGGGGACACCGGGGAGCTGTTTTTT. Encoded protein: CASSFGGGALGDTGELFF.

This CDR3 reads CASSESSLLTDTQYF. CDR3 nucleotide sequence: TGCGCCAGCAGTGAGAGTAGTCTACTCACAGATACGCAGTATTTT. The rearrangement links TRBV10-1 to TRBJ2-3; D gene unclear. The CDR3 loop spans 15 amino acids. V lost 2 bases, J lost 2 bases, and 11 bases lay in between. Germline V CDR1 and CDR2: WNHNN, SYGVQD (reference sequence).

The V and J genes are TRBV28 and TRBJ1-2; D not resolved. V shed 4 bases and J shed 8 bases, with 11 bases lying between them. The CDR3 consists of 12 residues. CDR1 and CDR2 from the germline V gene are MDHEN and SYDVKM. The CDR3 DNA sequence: TGTGCCAGCAGTTCCCCCCCTCGGGGCTACACCTTC. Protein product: CASSSPPRGYTF.

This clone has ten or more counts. This CDR3 reads CAWSVGRTHGGWGTDTQYF. In DNA, the CDR3 is TGTGCCTGGAGTGTCGGGAGGACCCATGGGGGTTGGGGGACAGATACGCAGTATTTT. The chain couples TRBV30 to TRBJ2-3, with 7 bases fitting TRBD2. This CDR3 region has 19 residues. The junction had 18 bases not matched to a gene; V was cut back by 0 bases and J by 3 bases. The germline CDR1 and CDR2 sequences are GTSNPN and SVGIG (reference sequence).

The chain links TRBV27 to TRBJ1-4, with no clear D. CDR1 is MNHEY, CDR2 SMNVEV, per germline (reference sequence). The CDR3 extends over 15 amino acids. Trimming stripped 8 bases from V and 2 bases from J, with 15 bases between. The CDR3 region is CASSLGKATNEKLFF. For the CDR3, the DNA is TGTGCCAGCTCCCTGGGCAAGGCGACTAATGAAAAACTGTTTTTT.

The chain's CDR3 is CASRTGTSRLEQFF. The CDR3 nucleotides are TGTGCCAGCAGAACCGGGACTTCCCGGCTTGAGCAGTTCTTC. V gene TRBV6-5 combines with J gene TRBJ2-1; D possibly corresponds to TRBD2 (6 bases). The V end was cut by 6 bases, the J end by 9 bases, with 18 bases between. This CDR3 contains 14 residues. Germline lookup yields CDR1 MNHEY and CDR2 SVGAGI.

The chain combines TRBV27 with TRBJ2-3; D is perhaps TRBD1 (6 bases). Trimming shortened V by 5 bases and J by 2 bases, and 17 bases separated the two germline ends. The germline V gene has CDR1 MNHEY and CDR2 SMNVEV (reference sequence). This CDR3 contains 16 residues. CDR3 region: CASSKSGTHYTDTQYF. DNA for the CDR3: TGTGCCAGCAGTAAGTCCGGGACACATTACACAGATACGCAGTATTTT.

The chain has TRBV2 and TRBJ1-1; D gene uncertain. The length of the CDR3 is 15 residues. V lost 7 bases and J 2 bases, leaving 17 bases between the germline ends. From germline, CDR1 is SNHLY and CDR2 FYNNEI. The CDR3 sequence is CASISFGLPNTEAFF. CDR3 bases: TGTGCCAGCATTTCATTCGGACTACCAAACACTGAAGCTTTCTTT.

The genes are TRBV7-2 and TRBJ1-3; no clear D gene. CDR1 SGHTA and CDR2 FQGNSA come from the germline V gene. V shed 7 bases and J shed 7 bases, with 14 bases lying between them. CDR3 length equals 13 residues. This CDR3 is CASTNAPGNTIYF. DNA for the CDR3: TGTGCCAGCACCAACGCCCCCGGCAACACCATATATTTT.

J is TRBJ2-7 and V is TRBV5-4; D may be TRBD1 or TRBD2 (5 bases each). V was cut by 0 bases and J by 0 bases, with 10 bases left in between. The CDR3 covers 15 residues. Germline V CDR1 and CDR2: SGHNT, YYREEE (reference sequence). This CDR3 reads CASSLGSGSSYEQYF. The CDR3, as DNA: TGTGCCAGCAGCTTGGGGTCAGGGAGCTCCTACGAGCAGTACTTC.

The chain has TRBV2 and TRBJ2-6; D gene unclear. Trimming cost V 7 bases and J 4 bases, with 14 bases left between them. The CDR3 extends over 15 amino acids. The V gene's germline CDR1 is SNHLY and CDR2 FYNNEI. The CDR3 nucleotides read TGTGCCAGCACCCAACAACATCCCGGGGCCAACGTCCTGACTTTC. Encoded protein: CASTQQHPGANVLTF.

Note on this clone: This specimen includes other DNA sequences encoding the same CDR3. The CDR3 DNA is TGCGCCAGCAGCTTGGGGGCTAGCAGCACAGATACGCAGTATTTT. This translates into CASSLGASSTDTQYF. This chain links TRBV5-1 with TRBJ2-3; D possibly corresponds to TRBD2 (5 bases). CDR1 is SGHRS, CDR2 YFSETQ, per germline. This CDR3 comprises 15 residues. Trimming pared 0 bases from V and 0 bases from J, leaving 8 bases between.

The CDR3 here is CASSPRGARDEQFF. DNA for the CDR3: TGTGCCAGCTCACCACGGGGGGCAAGGGATGAGCAGTTCTTC. This rearrangement joins TRBV18 to TRBJ2-1; the D gene could be TRBD1 or TRBD2 (6 bases each). Looked up from germline, CDR1 is KGHSH and CDR2 is LQKENI. The V gene lost 1 base and the J gene lost 8 bases, with 12 bases spanning the gap. The length of the CDR3 is 14 residues.

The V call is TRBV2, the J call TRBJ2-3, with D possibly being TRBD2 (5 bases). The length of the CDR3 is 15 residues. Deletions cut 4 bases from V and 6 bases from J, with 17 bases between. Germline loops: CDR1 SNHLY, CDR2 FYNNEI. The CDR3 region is CASSAEGLITDTQYF. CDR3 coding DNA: TGTGCCAGCAGTGCCGAAGGACTTATCACGGATACGCAGTATTTT. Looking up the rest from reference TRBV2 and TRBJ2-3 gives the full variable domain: EPEVTQTPSHQVTQMGQEVILRCVPISNHLYFYWYRQILGQKVEFLVSFYNNEISEKSEIFDDQFSVERPDGSNFTLKIRSTKLEDSAMYFCASSAEGLITDTQYFGPGTRLTVL.

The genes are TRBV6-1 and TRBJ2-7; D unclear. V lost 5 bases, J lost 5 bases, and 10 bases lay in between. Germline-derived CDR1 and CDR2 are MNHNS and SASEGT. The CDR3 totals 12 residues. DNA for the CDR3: TGTGCCAGCAGTCTTTTCAAGGACGAGCAGTACTTC. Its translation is CASSLFKDEQYF.

CDR3 in amino acids: CASSQDRSGSNEKLFF. DNA of the CDR3: TGCGCCAGCAGCCAAGATAGGTCGGGTTCTAATGAAAAACTGTTTTTT. The chain carries TRBV4-1 and TRBJ1-4; D remains unclear. CDR1 is MGHRA, CDR2 YSYEKL, per germline. This CDR3 contains 16 residues. Trimming pared 0 bases from V and 3 bases from J, leaving 11 bases between.

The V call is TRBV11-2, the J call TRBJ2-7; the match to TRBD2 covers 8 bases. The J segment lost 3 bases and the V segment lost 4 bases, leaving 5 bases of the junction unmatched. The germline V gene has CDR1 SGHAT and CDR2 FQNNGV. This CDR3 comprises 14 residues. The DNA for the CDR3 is TGTGCCAGCAGCTCTGCGGGAGGAGGCTACGAGCAGTACTTC. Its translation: CASSSAGGGYEQYF.

CDR3 nucleotides: TGTGCCACCTCTAGGACAACCAACTATGGCTACACCTTC. This gives the protein CATSRTTNYGYTF. This rearrangement joins TRBV6-1 to TRBJ1-2, with TRBD1 as a possible D gene (5 bases). The CDR3 covers 13 residues. Germline assignment: CDR1 MNHNS and CDR2 SASEGT. The V end lost 10 bases, the J end lost 2 bases, and 14 bases lay between the germline ends.